The 25 T cell receptor beta chains in this list originate from one sample, sequenced in a study of blood T cell repertoires in COVID-19. The method was immunoSEQ multiplex PCR; TCRdb's version includes in-frame clones alone and lacks a portion of them. Of some 290,000 clones listed, 85% to 90% are singletons. Specimen: PBMCs or T cells enriched from blood (not recorded which). The receptors originated from a woman between 25 and 40 years old who had recovered from COVID-19.

This clone is a singleton in its sample. The V gene is TRBV28, the J gene TRBJ2-7, with TRBD1 matching over 7 bases. Germline values: CDR1 MDHEN, CDR2 SYDVKM. V lost 3 bases and J lost 2; bases outside the gene matches: 16. This CDR3 has 18 residues. The CDR3 DNA follows: TGTGCCAGCAGTTTTGTTTGGCCATCGACAGGGACCACCTACGAGCAGTACTTC. Encoded protein: CASSFVWPSTGTTYEQYF.

The V gene is TRBV7-4, the J gene TRBJ1-6; D gene unclear. The CDR3 has 17 residues. Germline-derived CDR1 and CDR2 are SGHVT and SQSDAQ. V was clipped by 1 base and J by 0 bases, with 10 bases between them. CDR3 amino acids: CASSLVFWSSYNSPLHF. CDR3 nucleotide sequence: TGTGCCAGCAGCTTAGTATTCTGGAGCTCCTATAATTCACCCCTCCACTTT.

The CDR3 DNA reads as TGTGCCAGCAGTCCTAGCCACGGGAGGTACGAGCAGTACTTC. Translation: CASSPSHGRYEQYF. The gene calls are TRBV6-5 and TRBJ2-7; the match to TRBD2 covers 7 bases. V shed 5 bases, J shed 4 bases, and the junction held 8 bases outside the gene matches. The germline gives CDR1 MNHEY, CDR2 SVGAGI. The CDR3 has 14 amino acids.

This chain uses TRBV6-5 with TRBJ2-1; TRBD1 matches at 7 bases. V shed 6 bases, J shed 3 bases, and the junction held 8 bases outside the gene matches. The germline V gene encodes CDR1 MNHEY and CDR2 SVGAGI. This CDR3 comprises 15 residues. The CDR3 loop reads CASRTGEYYYNEQFF. DNA of the CDR3: TGTGCCAGCAGAACAGGGGAGTACTACTACAATGAGCAGTTCTTC.

V and J are TRBV30 and TRBJ2-1; D is possibly TRBD2 (5 bases). The germline V gene encodes CDR1 GTSNPN and CDR2 SVGIG (reference sequence). Trimming took off 7 bases at V and 7 bases at J, with 14 bases between the two ends. The CDR3 consists of 12 residues. This CDR3 reads CASGLSRNEQFF. DNA of the CDR3: TGTGCCTCTGGACTCAGCAGGAATGAGCAGTTCTTC.

This chain joins TRBV27 and TRBJ2-7, with 11 bases aligning to TRBD2. The CDR3 sequence is 15 residues long. V gave up 3 bases and J gave up 7 bases; unmatched junction bases: 8. The V gene's germline CDR1 is MNHEY and CDR2 SMNVEV (reference sequence). The CDR3 coding sequence is TGTGCCAGCAGTTTGACGACTAGCGGGGTGTTTGAGCAGTACTTC. The encoded protein is CASSLTTSGVFEQYF.

This clone has only one observation. V is TRBV19 and J is TRBJ2-1; TRBD2 might be the D (5 bases). The CDR3 runs to 14 residues. The germline gives CDR1 LNHDA, CDR2 SQIVND (reference sequence). V dropped 7 bases and J dropped 9 bases, with 19 bases sitting between them. The CDR3 sequence is CASTLMLASGEQFF. The CDR3 DNA is TGTGCCAGTACCCTCATGCTAGCTTCGGGTGAGCAGTTCTTC. Together with reference TRBV19 and TRBJ2-1, the CDR3 gives the full variable domain: DGGITQSPKYLFRKEGQNVTLSCEQNLNHDAMYWYRQDPGQGLRLIYYSQIVNDFQKGDIAEGYSVSREKKESFPLTVTSAQKNPTAFYLCASTLMLASGEQFFGPGTRLTVL.

The chain uses TRBV19 and TRBJ1-2; 7 bases match TRBD1. With 5 bases clipped from V and 8 bases from J, the junction kept 8 bases outside the gene matches. CDR1 is LNHDA and CDR2 is SQIVND in the germline V gene (reference sequence). The CDR3 loop spans 13 amino acids. This CDR3 is CASSPEGQRGYTF. The DNA of the CDR3 is TGTGCCAGTAGTCCAGAGGGACAGAGAGGCTACACCTTC. Complete variable domain (other parts from reference TRBV19 and TRBJ1-2): DGGITQSPKYLFRKEGQNVTLSCEQNLNHDAMYWYRQDPGQGLRLIYYSQIVNDFQKGDIAEGYSVSREKKESFPLTVTSAQKNPTAFYLCASSPEGQRGYTFGSGTRLTVV.

The V gene is TRBV6-5, the J gene TRBJ1-5, with a possible D match to TRBD1 (5 bases). V lost 8 bases, J lost 5 bases, and 13 bases lay in between. The germline V gene encodes CDR1 MNHEY and CDR2 SVGAGI. This CDR3 is built from 13 residues. In DNA, the CDR3 is TGTGCCAGCCGGCAGGGCCATCATCAGCCCCAGCATTTT. It is translated as CASRQGHHQPQHF.

The chain combines TRBV10-3 with TRBJ2-1; D perhaps matches TRBD2 (7 bases). The germline V gene encodes CDR1 ENHRY and CDR2 SYGVKD. V was cut by 2 bases and J by 4 bases, with 15 bases left in between. The CDR3 spans 16 residues. CDR3 amino acids: CAISEIPGGRYNEQFF. CDR3 in DNA: TGTGCCATCAGTGAGATTCCGGGGGGCCGTTACAATGAGCAGTTCTTC.

The V and J genes are TRBV10-3 and TRBJ2-2; 11 bases map to TRBD2. J lost 4 bases, V lost 8 bases, and 6 bases had no gene match. Germline CDR1 reads ENHRY; CDR2 reads SYGVKD. The CDR3 extends over 15 amino acids. In nucleotides, the CDR3 is TGTGCCATCGGCTCTACTAGCGGGAGCACCGGGGAGCTGTTTTTT. Its protein product is CAIGSTSGSTGELFF.

The V gene is TRBV7-9, the J gene TRBJ2-7; D ambiguous. V lost 4 bases and J 0 bases, leaving 4 bases between the germline ends. This CDR3 is 12 amino acids long. Germline V CDR1 and CDR2: SEHNR, FQNEAQ (reference sequence). The CDR3 DNA is TGTGCCAGCAGCTCGAGCTCCTACGAGCAGTACTTC. This sequence encodes CASSSSSYEQYF. The complete variable domain, with remaining parts taken from reference TRBV7-9 and TRBJ2-7, reads DTGVSQNPRHKITKRGQNVTFRCDPISEHNRLYWYRQTLGQGPEFLTYFQNEAQLEKSRLLSDRFSAERPKGSFSTLEIQRTEQGDSAMYLCASSSSSYEQYFGPGTRLTVT.

The rearrangement uses TRBV7-2 and TRBJ2-2; TRBD2 matches at 9 bases. CDR3 length: 16 amino acids. The germline V gene encodes CDR1 SGHTA and CDR2 FQGNSA. V was pared by 5 bases and J by 4 bases, with 8 bases of the junction left unmatched. CDR3 DNA sequence: TGTGCCAGCAGCCCTAGCGGGAAGCGAAGCACCGGGGAGCTGTTTTTT. The encoded protein is CASSPSGKRSTGELFF.

V usage is TRBV29-1 and J usage is TRBJ2-7; TRBD1 is a possible D gene (6 bases). Germline values: CDR1 SQVTM, CDR2 ANQGSEA. Trimming took off 5 bases at V and 2 bases at J, with 10 bases between the two ends. This CDR3 comprises 12 residues. For the CDR3, the DNA is TGCAGCGTTCTCAGGGGAACCTACGAGCAGTACTTC. The encoded protein is CSVLRGTYEQYF.

This clone turned up a few times. The rearrangement joins TRBV28 to TRBJ1-6; D call uncertain. This CDR3 has 15 amino acids. Per the germline V gene, CDR1 is MDHEN and CDR2 is SYDVKM. V dropped 5 bases and J dropped 9 bases, with 17 bases sitting between them. The CDR3 region has the DNA TGTGCCAGCAGTACTAAGTCGGACTGGACTTCACCCCTCCACTTT. Amino acid sequence: CASSTKSDWTSPLHF.

The genes are TRBV5-4 and TRBJ2-1; 12 bases map to TRBD2. J was trimmed by 7 bases and V by 5 bases; bases with no gene match: 4. The CDR3 runs 14 residues. Per the germline V gene, CDR1 is SGHNT and CDR2 is YYREEE (reference sequence). The CDR3 DNA reads as TGTGCCAGCAGTCTAGCGGGAGGGCATAATGAGCAGTTCTTC. Its translation is CASSLAGGHNEQFF.

The chain employs TRBV11-2 and TRBJ2-1; TRBD2 might be the D (6 bases). CDR1 SGHAT and CDR2 FQNNGV come from the germline V gene. Between the trimmed V and J ends, which lost 1 base and 9 bases, there was a span of 13 bases. This CDR3 region has 14 residues. CDR3 amino acids: CASSLAASVGEQFF. As DNA, the CDR3 is TGTGCCAGCAGCTTAGCTGCTAGCGTCGGTGAGCAGTTCTTC.

This clone occurred once. The chain uses TRBV28 and TRBJ1-2, with a possible D match to TRBD1 (6 bases). The V gene lost 3 bases and the J gene lost 3 bases, with 11 bases spanning the gap. The CDR3 totals 14 residues. Germline CDR1 and CDR2: MDHEN and SYDVKM. The DNA of the CDR3 is TGTGCCAGCAGTTTGCCGGACAGATACTATGGCTACACCTTC. Its translation: CASSLPDRYYGYTF.

This chain joins TRBV27 and TRBJ2-2; 7 positions agree with TRBD2. The CDR3 has 20 residues. Germline values: CDR1 MNHEY, CDR2 SMNVEV (reference sequence). The ends lost 6 bases at V and 2 bases at J; junction bases unmatched: 21. The DNA of the CDR3 is TGTGCCAGCAGGACTTTTTTAGCGGGTACTAGGAGAATCAACACCGGGGAGCTGTTTTTT. Its translation is CASRTFLAGTRRINTGELFF.

The rearrangement links TRBV3-1 (or the pseudogene TRBV3-2) to TRBJ2-3, with 14 bases matching TRBD2. Germline V gives CDR1 LGHDT, CDR2 YNNKEL (reference sequence). V was clipped by 3 bases and J by 5 bases; unmatched bases: 4. The CDR3 is made up of 16 amino acids. The CDR3 here is CASSHDGLAGGDTQYF. The CDR3 region has the DNA TGTGCCAGCAGCCATGATGGACTAGCGGGAGGAGATACGCAGTATTTT.

J is TRBJ2-3 and V is TRBV30; D is uncertain. CDR1 and CDR2 from the germline V gene are GTSNPN and SVGIG (reference sequence). Trimming left V 2 bases short and J 3 bases short, with 6 bases between. The CDR3 spans 12 residues. The CDR3 DNA follows: TGTGCCTGGAGTATCGTTACAGATACGCAGTATTTT. Translating gives CAWSIVTDTQYF.

The chain couples TRBV5-1 to TRBJ2-3, with D unresolved. Trimming cost V 0 bases and J 3 bases, with 11 bases left between them. The CDR3 totals 15 residues. Per germline, CDR1 SGHRS and CDR2 YFSETQ. The DNA of the CDR3 is TGCGCCAGCAGCTTGGGAGGCGCTGGAACAGATACGCAGTATTTT. Translating gives CASSLGGAGTDTQYF.

This clone was recorded a few times. The chain joins TRBV10-3 to TRBJ1-2, with D hard to call. Trimming pared 3 bases from V and 0 bases from J, leaving 5 bases between. Per germline, CDR1 ENHRY and CDR2 SYGVKD. The CDR3 loop spans 13 amino acids. The CDR3 region is CAISDQANYGYTF. The CDR3 region has the DNA TGTGCCATCAGTGACCAGGCTAACTATGGCTACACCTTC.

Only one count was recorded for this clone. The chain employs TRBV13 and TRBJ2-1; tentatively, D is TRBD2 (6 bases). V lost 7 bases and J lost 1, with 17 bases in between. The length of the CDR3 is 16 residues. Germline V gene sequence: CDR1 PRHDT, CDR2 FYEKMQ (reference sequence). As DNA, the CDR3 is TGTGCCAGCAAGCTTTGGCCGGGAGAGTCCTACAATGAGCAGTTCTTC. Amino acids: CASKLWPGESYNEQFF.

This clone was seen a single time. This rearrangement joins TRBV27 to TRBJ1-1; 10 bases align to TRBD1. V lost 4 bases and J lost 7; bases outside the gene matches: 15. The CDR3 covers 17 residues. From germline, CDR1 is MNHEY and CDR2 SMNVEV (reference sequence). This CDR3 reads CASSSDPPDRGNIEAFF. The CDR3 DNA reads as TGTGCCAGCAGTTCGGATCCCCCGGACAGGGGGAATATTGAAGCTTTCTTT.